This paragraph reports one TCR beta chain. The antigen is unknown. This sample stems from a study of CD8 T cells in Susac syndrome. V was cut by 7 bases and J by 0 bases, with 9 bases left in between. The CDR3 sequence is 12 residues long. The germline gives CDR1 SQVTM, CDR2 ANQGSEA. Peripheral blood CD8+ and CD4+ T cells were profiled by TCR beta sequencing. In Susac syndrome patients, recently defined diagnostic criteria for definite or probable disease were met. Study outcomes and limitations: In Susac syndrome, CD4+ T cell repertoires lacked any clonal expansion.

A quantity of about 0.45 to 1 ug RNA underwent reverse transcription using random hexamers. The TCR beta CDR3 was amplified by immunoSEQ multiplex PCR across 54 Vbeta, 13 Jbeta. MiXCR was run by TCRdb on the immunoSEQ multiplex PCR reads, yielding one entry per CDR3 protein. The data show about 180,000 distinct CDR3 sequences, around 94% seen once. The sequenced sample consisted of CD4+ T cells from PBMCs. V and J are TRBV29-1 and TRBJ1-1; D not resolved. This receptor was identified in a human donor with Susac syndrome. CDR3 in DNA: TGCAGCGGCGACGAGATGAACACTGAAGCTTTCTTT. Amino acids: CSGDEMNTEAFF.